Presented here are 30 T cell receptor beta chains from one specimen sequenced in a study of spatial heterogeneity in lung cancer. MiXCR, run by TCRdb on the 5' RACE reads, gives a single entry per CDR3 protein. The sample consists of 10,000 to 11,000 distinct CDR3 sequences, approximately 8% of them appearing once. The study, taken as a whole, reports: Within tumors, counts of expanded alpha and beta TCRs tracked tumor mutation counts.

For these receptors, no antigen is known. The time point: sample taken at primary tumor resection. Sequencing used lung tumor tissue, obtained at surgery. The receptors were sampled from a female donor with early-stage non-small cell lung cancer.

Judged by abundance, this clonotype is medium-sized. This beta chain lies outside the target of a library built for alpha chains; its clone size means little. This CDR3 is CASSTDRVRDSPLHF. CDR3 nucleotides: TGTGCCAGCAGCACGGACAGGGTTCGAGATTCACCCCTCCACTTT. The chain couples TRBV5-6 to TRBJ1-6, with 8 bases fitting TRBD1. From germline, CDR1 is SGHDT and CDR2 YYEEEE. V trimming: 4 bases; J trimming: 8 bases; junction bases outside the gene matches: 8. The CDR3 contains 15 residues.

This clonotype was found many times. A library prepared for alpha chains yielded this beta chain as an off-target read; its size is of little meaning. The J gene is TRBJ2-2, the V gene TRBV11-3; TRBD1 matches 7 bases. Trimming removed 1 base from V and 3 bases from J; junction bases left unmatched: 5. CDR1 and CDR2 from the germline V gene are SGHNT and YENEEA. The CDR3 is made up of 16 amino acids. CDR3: CASSLVGGEDTGELFF. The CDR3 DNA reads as TGTGCCAGCAGCTTAGTAGGGGGCGAAGACACCGGGGAGCTGTTTTTT.

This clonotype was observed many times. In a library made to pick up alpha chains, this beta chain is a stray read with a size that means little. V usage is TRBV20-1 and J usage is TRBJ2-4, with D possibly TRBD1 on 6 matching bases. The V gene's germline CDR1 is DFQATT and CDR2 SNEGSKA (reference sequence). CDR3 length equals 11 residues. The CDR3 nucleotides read TGCAGGGGGGCGTCGGGGAACATTCAGTACTTC. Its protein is CRGASGNIQYF.

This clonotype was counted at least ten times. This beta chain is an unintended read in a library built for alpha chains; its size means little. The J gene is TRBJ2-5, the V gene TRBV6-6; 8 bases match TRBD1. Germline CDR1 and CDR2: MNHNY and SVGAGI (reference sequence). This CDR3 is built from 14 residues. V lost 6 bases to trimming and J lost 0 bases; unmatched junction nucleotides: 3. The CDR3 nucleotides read TGTGCCAGCAGCTGGACAGGGTACCAAGAGACCCAGTACTTC. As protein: CASSWTGYQETQYF.

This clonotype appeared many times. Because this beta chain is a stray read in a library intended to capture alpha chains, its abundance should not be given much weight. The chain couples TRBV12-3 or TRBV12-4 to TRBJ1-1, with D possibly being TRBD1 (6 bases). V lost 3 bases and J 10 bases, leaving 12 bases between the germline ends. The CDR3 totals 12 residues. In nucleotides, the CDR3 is TGTGCCAGCAGTTTGATAGAGGGGGGAGCTTTCTTT. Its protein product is CASSLIEGGAFF.

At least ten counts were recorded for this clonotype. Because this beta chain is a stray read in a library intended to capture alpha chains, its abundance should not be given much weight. CDR3 bases: TGCAGCGTCGTAGAGAGAGGGGATGGCTACACCTTC. Translated: CSVVERGDGYTF. The chain uses TRBV29-1 and TRBJ1-2; tentatively, D is TRBD1 (5 bases). The CDR3 covers 12 residues. Trimming removed 6 bases from V and 6 bases from J, with 14 bases in between. Germline CDR1 is SQVTM and CDR2 is ANQGSEA.

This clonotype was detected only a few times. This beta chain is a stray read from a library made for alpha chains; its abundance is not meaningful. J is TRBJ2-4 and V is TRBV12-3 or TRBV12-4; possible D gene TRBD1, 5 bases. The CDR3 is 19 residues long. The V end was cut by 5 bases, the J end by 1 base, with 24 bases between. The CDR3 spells CASSLNTFRASGAKNIQYF. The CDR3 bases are TGTGCCAGCAGTCTGAACACCTTTCGGGCGTCAGGGGCCAAAAACATTCAGTACTTC.

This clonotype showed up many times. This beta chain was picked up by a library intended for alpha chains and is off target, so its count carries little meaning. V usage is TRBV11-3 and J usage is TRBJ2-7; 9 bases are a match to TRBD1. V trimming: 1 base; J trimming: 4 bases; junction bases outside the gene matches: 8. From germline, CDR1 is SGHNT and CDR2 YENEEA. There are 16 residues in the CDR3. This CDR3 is CASSLGSGTGIYEQYF. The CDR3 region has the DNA TGTGCCAGCAGCTTAGGGTCCGGGACAGGGATATACGAGCAGTACTTC. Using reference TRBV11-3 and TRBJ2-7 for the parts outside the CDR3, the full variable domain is EAGVVQSPRYKIIEKKQPVAFWCNPISGHNTLYWYLQNLGQGPELLIRYENEEAVDDSQLPKDRFSAERLKGVDSTLKIQPAELGDSAVYLCASSLGSGTGIYEQYFGPGTRLTVT.

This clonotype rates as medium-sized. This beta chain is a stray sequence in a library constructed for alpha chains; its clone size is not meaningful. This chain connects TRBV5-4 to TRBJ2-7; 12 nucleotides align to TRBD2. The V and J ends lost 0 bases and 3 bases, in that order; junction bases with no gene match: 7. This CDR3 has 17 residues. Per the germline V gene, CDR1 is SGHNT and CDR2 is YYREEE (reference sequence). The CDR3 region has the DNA TGTGCCAGCAGCTTGGACCTAGCGGGGGGGGCCTACTACGAGCAGTACTTC. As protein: CASSLDLAGGAYYEQYF.

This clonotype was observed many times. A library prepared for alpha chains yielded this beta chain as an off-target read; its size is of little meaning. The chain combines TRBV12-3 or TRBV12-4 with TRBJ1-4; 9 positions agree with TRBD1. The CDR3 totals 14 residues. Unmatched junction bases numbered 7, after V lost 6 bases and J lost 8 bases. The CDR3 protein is CASRAQGAGEKLFF. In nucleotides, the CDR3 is TGTGCCAGCAGGGCACAGGGGGCGGGAGAAAAACTGTTTTTT.

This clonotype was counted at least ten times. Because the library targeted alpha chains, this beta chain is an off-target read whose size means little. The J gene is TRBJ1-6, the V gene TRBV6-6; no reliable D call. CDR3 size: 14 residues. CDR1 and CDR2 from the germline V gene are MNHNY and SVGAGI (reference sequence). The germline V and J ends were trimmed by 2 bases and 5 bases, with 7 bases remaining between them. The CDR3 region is CASSYPQNNSPLHF. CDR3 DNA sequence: TGTGCCAGCAGTTACCCCCAGAATAATTCACCCCTCCACTTT.

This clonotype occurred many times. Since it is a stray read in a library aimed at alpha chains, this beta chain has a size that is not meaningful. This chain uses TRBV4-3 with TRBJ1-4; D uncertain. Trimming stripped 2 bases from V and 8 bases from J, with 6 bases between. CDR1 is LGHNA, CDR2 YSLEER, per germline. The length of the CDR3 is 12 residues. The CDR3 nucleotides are TGCGCCAGCAGCCAAAATTTCGAAAAACTGTTTTTT. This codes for CASSQNFEKLFF.

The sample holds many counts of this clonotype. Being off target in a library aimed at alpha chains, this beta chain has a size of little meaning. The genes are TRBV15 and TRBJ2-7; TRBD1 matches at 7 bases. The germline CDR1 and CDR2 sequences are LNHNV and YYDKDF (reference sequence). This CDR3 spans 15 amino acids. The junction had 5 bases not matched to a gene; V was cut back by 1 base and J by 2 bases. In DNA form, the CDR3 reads TGTGCCACCAGCAGAGCGGGGACAGCCGCCTACGAGCAGTACTTC. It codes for CATSRAGTAAYEQYF. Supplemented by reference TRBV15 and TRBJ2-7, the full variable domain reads DAMVIQNPRYQVTQFGKPVTLSCSQTLNHNVMYWYQQKSSQAPKLLFHYYDKDFNNEADTPDNFQSRRPNTSFCFLDIRSPGLGDTAMYLCATSRAGTAAYEQYFGPGTRLTVT.

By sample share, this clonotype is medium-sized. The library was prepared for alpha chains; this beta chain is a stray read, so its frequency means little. CDR3 nucleotides: TGTGCCAGCAGAGCACGACTAGCGGGGGGCCTGAGAACAGATACGCAGTATTTT. This codes for CASRARLAGGLRTDTQYF. V and J are TRBV6-1 and TRBJ2-3, with 13 bases aligning to TRBD2. Trimming at V came to 6 bases and at J to 3 bases, leaving 12 bases not matched to a gene. The length of the CDR3 is 18 residues. From germline, CDR1 is MNHNS and CDR2 SASEGT.

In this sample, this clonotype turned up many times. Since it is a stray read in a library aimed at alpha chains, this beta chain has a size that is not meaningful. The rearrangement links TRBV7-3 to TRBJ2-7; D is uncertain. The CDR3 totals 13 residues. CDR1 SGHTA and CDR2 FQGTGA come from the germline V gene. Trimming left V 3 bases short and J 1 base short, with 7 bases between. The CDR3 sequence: CASSLDGSYEQYF. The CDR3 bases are TGTGCCAGCAGCTTGGACGGGTCCTACGAGCAGTACTTC.

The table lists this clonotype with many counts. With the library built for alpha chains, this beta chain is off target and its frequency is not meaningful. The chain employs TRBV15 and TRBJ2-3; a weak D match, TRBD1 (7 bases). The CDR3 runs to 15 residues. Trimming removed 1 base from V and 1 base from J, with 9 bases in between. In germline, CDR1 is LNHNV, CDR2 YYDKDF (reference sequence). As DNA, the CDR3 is TGTGCCACCAGCAGAGGCGGGACAGGCACAGATACGCAGTATTTT. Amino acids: CATSRGGTGTDTQYF. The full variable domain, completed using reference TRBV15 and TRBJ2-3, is DAMVIQNPRYQVTQFGKPVTLSCSQTLNHNVMYWYQQKSSQAPKLLFHYYDKDFNNEADTPDNFQSRRPNTSFCFLDIRSPGLGDTAMYLCATSRGGTGTDTQYFGPGTRLTVL.

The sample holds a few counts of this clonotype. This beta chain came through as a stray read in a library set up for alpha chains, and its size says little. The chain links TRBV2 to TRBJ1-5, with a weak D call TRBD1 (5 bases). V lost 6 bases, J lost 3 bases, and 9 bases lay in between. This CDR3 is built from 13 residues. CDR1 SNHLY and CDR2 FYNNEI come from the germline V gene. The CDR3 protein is CASRTRANQPQHF. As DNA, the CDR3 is TGTGCCAGCAGGACCAGGGCCAATCAGCCCCAGCATTTT.

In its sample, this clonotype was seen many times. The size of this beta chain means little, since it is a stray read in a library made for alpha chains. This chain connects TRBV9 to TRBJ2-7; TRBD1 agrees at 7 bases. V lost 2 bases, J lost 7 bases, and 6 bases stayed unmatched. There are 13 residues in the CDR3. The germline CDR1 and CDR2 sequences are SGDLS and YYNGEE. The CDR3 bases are TGTGCCAGCAGCGTTTCAGGGGGTGGGGAGCAGTACTTC. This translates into CASSVSGGGEQYF.

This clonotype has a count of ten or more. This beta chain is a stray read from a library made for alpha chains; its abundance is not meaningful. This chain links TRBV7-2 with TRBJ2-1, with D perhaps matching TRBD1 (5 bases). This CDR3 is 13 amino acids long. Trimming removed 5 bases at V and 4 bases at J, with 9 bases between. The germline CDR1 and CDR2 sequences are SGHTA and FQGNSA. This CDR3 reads CASSRTRYNEQFF. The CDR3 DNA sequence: TGTGCCAGCAGCCGGACAAGGTACAATGAGCAGTTCTTC.

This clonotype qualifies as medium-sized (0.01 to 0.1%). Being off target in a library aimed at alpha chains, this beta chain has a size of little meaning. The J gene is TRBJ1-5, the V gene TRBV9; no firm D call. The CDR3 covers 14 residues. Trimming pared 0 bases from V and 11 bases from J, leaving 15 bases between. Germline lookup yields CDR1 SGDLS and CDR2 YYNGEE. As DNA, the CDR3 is TGTGCCAGCAGCGTAGGAGAATCGGGCTGGTCCCAGCATTTT. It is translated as CASSVGESGWSQHF.

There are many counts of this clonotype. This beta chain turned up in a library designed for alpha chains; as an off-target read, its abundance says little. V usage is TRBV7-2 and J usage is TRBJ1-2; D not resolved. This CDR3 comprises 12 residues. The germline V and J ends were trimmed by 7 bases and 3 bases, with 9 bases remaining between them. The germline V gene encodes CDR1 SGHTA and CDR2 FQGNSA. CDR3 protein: CASKELHYGYTF. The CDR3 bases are TGTGCCAGCAAGGAACTGCACTATGGCTACACCTTC.

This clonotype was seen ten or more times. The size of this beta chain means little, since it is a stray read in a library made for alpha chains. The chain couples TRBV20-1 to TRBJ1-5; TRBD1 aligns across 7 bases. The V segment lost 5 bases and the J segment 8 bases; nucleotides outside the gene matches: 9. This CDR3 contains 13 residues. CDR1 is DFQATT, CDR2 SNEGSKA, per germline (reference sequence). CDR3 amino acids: CSAEPDRVEPQHF. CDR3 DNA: TGCAGTGCTGAGCCCGACAGGGTCGAGCCCCAGCATTTT.

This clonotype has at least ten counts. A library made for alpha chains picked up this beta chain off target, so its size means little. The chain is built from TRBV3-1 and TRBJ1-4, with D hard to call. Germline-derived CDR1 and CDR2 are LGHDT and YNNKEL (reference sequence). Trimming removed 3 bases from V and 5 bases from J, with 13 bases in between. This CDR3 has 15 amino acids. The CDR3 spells CASSQDPRPNEKLFF. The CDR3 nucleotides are TGTGCCAGCAGCCAGGACCCACGTCCCAATGAAAAACTGTTTTTT.

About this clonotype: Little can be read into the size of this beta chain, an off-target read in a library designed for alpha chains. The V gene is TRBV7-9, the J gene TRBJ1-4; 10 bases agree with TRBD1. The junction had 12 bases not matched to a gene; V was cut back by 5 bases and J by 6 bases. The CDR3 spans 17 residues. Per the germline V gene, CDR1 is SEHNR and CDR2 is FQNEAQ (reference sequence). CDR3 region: CASSASGTGVAHEKLFF. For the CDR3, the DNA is TGTGCCAGCAGCGCGTCCGGGACAGGGGTGGCCCATGAAAAACTGTTTTTT.

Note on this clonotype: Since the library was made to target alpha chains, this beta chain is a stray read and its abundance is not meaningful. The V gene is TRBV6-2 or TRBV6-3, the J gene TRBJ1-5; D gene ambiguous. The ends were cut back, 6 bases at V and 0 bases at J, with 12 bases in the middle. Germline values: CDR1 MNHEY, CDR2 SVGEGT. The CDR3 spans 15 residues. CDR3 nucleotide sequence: TGTGCCAGCAGCTTCGGACCGGTTAGCAATCAGCCCCAGCATTTT. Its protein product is CASSFGPVSNQPQHF.

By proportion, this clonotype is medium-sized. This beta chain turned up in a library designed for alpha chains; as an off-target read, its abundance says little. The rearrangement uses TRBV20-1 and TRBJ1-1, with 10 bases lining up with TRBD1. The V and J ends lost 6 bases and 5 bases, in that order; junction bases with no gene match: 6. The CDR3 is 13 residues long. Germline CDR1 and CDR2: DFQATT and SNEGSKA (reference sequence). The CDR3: CSASRQGATEAFF. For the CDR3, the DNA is TGCAGTGCCTCCCGACAGGGGGCTACTGAAGCTTTCTTT.

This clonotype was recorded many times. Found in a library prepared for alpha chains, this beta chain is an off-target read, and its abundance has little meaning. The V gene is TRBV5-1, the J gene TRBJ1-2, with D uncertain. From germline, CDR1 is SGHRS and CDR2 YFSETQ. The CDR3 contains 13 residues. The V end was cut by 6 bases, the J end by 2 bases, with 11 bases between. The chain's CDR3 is CASKEGANYGYTF. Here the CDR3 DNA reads TGCGCCAGCAAAGAGGGCGCGAACTATGGCTACACCTTC.

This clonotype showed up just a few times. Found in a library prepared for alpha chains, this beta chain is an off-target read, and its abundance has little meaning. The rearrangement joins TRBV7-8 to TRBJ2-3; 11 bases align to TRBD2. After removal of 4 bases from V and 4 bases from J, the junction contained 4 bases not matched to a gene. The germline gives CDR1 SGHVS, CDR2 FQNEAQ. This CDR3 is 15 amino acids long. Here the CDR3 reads CASSSSGGTSDTQYF. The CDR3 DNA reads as TGTGCCAGCAGCTCTAGCGGGGGGACTTCAGATACGCAGTATTTT.

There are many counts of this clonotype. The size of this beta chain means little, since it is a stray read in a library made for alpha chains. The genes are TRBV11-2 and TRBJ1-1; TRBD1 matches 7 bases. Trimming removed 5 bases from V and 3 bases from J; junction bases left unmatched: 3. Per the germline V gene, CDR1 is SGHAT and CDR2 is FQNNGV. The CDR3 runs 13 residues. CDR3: CASSRDRYTEAFF. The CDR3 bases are TGTGCCAGCAGCCGGGACAGATACACTGAAGCTTTCTTT.

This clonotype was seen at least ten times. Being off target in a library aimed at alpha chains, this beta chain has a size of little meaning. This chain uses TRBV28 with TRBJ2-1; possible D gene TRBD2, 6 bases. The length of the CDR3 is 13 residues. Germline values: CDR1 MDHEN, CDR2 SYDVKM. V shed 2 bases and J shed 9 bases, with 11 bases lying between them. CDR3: CASSLGGEGEQFF. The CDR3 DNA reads TGTGCCAGCAGTTTAGGAGGGGAAGGTGAGCAGTTCTTC.